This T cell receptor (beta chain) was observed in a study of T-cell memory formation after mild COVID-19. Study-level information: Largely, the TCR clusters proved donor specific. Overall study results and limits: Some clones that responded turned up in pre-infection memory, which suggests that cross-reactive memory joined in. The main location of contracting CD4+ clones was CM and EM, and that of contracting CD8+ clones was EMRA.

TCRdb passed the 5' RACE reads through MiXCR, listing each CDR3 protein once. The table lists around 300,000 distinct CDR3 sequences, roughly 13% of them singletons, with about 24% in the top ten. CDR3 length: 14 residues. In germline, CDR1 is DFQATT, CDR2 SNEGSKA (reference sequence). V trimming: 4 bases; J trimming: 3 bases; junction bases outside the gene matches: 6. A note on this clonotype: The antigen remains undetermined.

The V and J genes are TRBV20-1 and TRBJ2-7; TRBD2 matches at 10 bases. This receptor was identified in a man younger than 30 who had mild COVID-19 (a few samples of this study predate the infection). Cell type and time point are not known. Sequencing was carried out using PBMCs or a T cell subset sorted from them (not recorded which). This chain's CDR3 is CSATPIAGGYEQYF. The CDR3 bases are TGCAGTGCTACTCCTATAGCGGGAGGCTACGAGCAGTACTTC.